Listed here are 14 T cell receptor beta chains from one sample, sequenced in a study of T cells in Graves' hyperthyroidism and ophthalmopathy. RNA transcripts yielded amplified TCR beta CDR3 regions. The HTBI primer set was used in a first-round RT-PCR of the TCR CDR3. Each CDR3 protein is one row after TCRdb ran MiXCR on the multiplex PCR reads. In the table there are roughly 100,000 distinct CDR3 sequences, approximately 48% of which are singletons. Sequenced sample: blood. The receptors were sampled from a man aged 35-49 years with Graves' hyperthyroidism.

This clonotype was detected ten times or more. One end of the junction is discordant with germline, which a read error may explain. This chain links TRBV14 with TRBJ1-1; D is ambiguous. Germline CDR1 and CDR2: SGHDN and FVKESK. This CDR3 is 13 amino acids long. CDR3 DNA: TGTGCCAGCAGCCATGTGTTAAACAATGAAGCTTTCTTT. Its translation: CASSHVLNNEAFF.

This chain connects TRBV20-1 to TRBJ1-5; no firm D call. The V gene lost 6 bases and the J gene lost 9 bases, with 15 bases spanning the gap. Germline V gene sequence: CDR1 DFQATT, CDR2 SNEGSKA (reference sequence). The CDR3 extends over 12 amino acids. CDR3: CSARRGDRPQHF. The CDR3 region has the DNA TGCAGTGCGAGACGGGGAGATCGGCCCCAGCATTTT.

The chain links TRBV19 to TRBJ1-2; D is unresolved. Germline V gene sequence: CDR1 LNHDA, CDR2 SQIVND (reference sequence). The CDR3 covers 12 residues. Trimming removed 2 bases at V and 8 bases at J, with 9 bases between. CDR3 DNA sequence: TGTGCCAGTAGTATAATGGGCAAGGGCTACACCTTC. It specifies CASSIMGKGYTF.

Note on this clonotype: This may stem from a read error, because a much larger clone lies one nucleotide away. The genes are TRBV5-6 and TRBJ2-7, with a tentative D call TRBD2 (7 bases). The CDR3 totals 16 residues. V shed 4 bases and J shed 6 bases, with 23 bases lying between them. Germline lookup yields CDR1 SGHDT and CDR2 YYEEEE. The CDR3 region is CASSPWGGGLSREQYF. CDR3 coding DNA: TGTGCCAGCAGCCCCTGGGGGGGCGGATTGAGTCGCGAGCAGTACTTC.

The chain couples TRBV7-2 to TRBJ1-3; D is ambiguous. Trimming removed 4 bases from V and 8 bases from J, with 12 bases in between. Germline CDR1 SGHTA, CDR2 FQGNSA. The CDR3 covers 13 residues. This CDR3 reads CASSYSGRDTIYF. The DNA for the CDR3 is TGTGCCAGCAGCTATAGCGGGAGGGACACCATATATTTT. The variable domain in full, completed from reference TRBV7-2 and TRBJ1-3, reads GAGVSQSPSNKVTEKGKDVELRCDPISGHTALYWYRQSLGQGLEFLIYFQGNSAPDKSGLPSDRFSAERTGGSVSTLTIQRTQQEDSAVYLCASSYSGRDTIYFGEGSWLTVV.

On this clonotype: A read error may be the cause here, since a much bigger clone is one base away. The chain is built from TRBV6-1 and TRBJ1-1; D gene unclear. The CDR3 sequence is 14 residues long. Germline CDR1 and CDR2: MNHNS and SASEGT. The CDR3 sequence: CASTIPGEGTEASF. CDR3 bases: TGTGCCAGCACCATACCCGGCGAGGGCACTGAAGCTTCCTTT.

The genes are TRBV5-4 and TRBJ1-6; no firm D call. V lost 4 bases, J lost 7 bases, and 9 bases lay in between. The germline gives CDR1 SGHNT, CDR2 YYREEE (reference sequence). CDR3 length: 13 amino acids. The CDR3 DNA sequence: TGTGCCAGCAGCCCGGCGCCAAATTCACCCCTCCACTTT. As protein: CASSPAPNSPLHF.

Many counts were recorded for this clonotype. This CDR3 is CASSFRPTGSPLHF. CDR3 nucleotides: TGTGCCAGCAGTTTCAGGCCGACGGGGTCACCCCTCCACTTT. V usage is TRBV28 and J usage is TRBJ1-6; no definite D call. Per germline, CDR1 MDHEN and CDR2 SYDVKM. The CDR3 runs 14 residues. Trimming took off 3 bases at V and 10 bases at J, with 13 bases between the two ends.

This chain joins TRBV25-1 and TRBJ1-2; possible D gene TRBD1, 6 bases. V dropped 2 bases and J dropped 2 bases, with 18 bases sitting between them. The CDR3 runs 17 residues. Germline CDR1 MGHDK, CDR2 SYGVNS. This CDR3 reads CASSEAVRGAENYGYTF. The DNA of the CDR3 is TGTGCCAGCAGTGAAGCGGTCAGGGGAGCCGAAAACTATGGCTACACCTTC.

In this sample, this clonotype turned up many times. V is TRBV7-9 and J is TRBJ2-7; a weak D match, TRBD1 (6 bases). CDR1 SEHNR and CDR2 FQNEAQ come from the germline V gene (reference sequence). V lost 0 bases and J 2 bases, leaving 14 bases between the germline ends. There are 16 residues in the CDR3. The CDR3 nucleotides read TGTGCCAGCAGCTTAGCCCCAGGGGTAATCCCCTACGAGCAGTACTTC. Residues: CASSLAPGVIPYEQYF. Using reference TRBV7-9 and TRBJ2-7 for the parts outside the CDR3, the full variable domain is DTGVSQNPRHKITKRGQNVTFRCDPISEHNRLYWYRQTLGQGPEFLTYFQNEAQLEKSRLLSDRFSAERPKGSFSTLEIQRTEQGDSAMYLCASSLAPGVIPYEQYFGPGTRLTVT.

V and J are TRBV29-1 and TRBJ2-7; weak D call: TRBD1 (6 bases). CDR1 is SQVTM and CDR2 is ANQGSEA in the germline V gene. V was pared by 8 bases and J by 2 bases, with 10 bases between. The CDR3 spans 11 residues. The CDR3 sequence: CSSRQAYEQYF. CDR3 sequence (DNA): TGCAGCAGTCGACAGGCCTACGAGCAGTACTTC.

The chain uses TRBV29-1 and TRBJ2-2; TRBD2 aligns across 7 bases. Per the germline V gene, CDR1 is SQVTM and CDR2 is ANQGSEA. The length of the CDR3 is 12 residues. V trimming: 3 bases; J trimming: 8 bases; junction bases outside the gene matches: 3. CDR3 sequence reads: CSVEGGTGELFF. The CDR3 DNA follows: TGCAGCGTTGAGGGGGGGACGGGGGAGCTGTTTTTT.

As regards this clonotype: The conserved final phenylalanine or tryptophan is absent from the CDR3, which likely points to a read error. The rearrangement links TRBV6-5 to TRBJ1-1; D uncertain. The CDR3 consists of 13 residues. Germline V gene data show CDR1 as MNHEY and CDR2 as SVGAGI. V gave up 6 bases and J gave up 5 bases, with 13 bases separating them. CDR3 nucleotide sequence: TGTGCCAGCAGAGACCGACTAGATACTGAAGCTTTCTGT. This translates into CASRDRLDTEAFC.

A remark on this clonotype: Given the absence of the conserved phenylalanine or tryptophan at the CDR3 end, a read error is likely. This chain uses TRBV29-1 with TRBJ1-2, with TRBD1 matching over 7 bases. This CDR3 comprises 13 residues. Germline CDR1 SQVTM, CDR2 ANQGSEA. CDR3 loop: CIAWTGANYGYTL. The CDR3 nucleotides read TGCATCGCTTGGACAGGAGCTAACTATGGCTACACCCTC.